A single sample gave rise to the 8 T cell receptor beta chains below, sequenced in a study of neurological immune-mediated disorders. TCRdb re-derived calls from the 5' RACE reads in MiXCR, one entry per CDR3 protein. The sample includes around 100,000 distinct CDR3 sequences, about a tenth of them seen just once. Time point of the sample: longitudinal time-point 3. The sequencing sample was made of PBMCs. Source of these receptors: a female donor with HTLV-1-associated myelopathy (HAM/TSP).

This clonotype occurred many times. The chain uses TRBV27 and TRBJ2-3; 7 bases are shared with TRBD1. V lost 4 bases to trimming and J lost 3 bases; unmatched junction nucleotides: 7. Germline-derived CDR1 and CDR2 are MNHEY and SMNVEV (reference sequence). The CDR3 runs to 15 residues. In DNA, the CDR3 is TGTGCCAGCAGTTCGCGGACAGGTCGGACAGATACGCAGTATTTT. Encoded protein: CASSSRTGRTDTQYF.

This clonotype was observed at least ten times. V usage is TRBV10-3 and J usage is TRBJ2-2, with 9 positions matching TRBD1. The CDR3 has 14 amino acids. Germline assignment: CDR1 ENHRY and CDR2 SYGVKD. Trimming cost V 8 bases and J 4 bases; bases outside gene matches: 5. CDR3 sequence reads: CAIAGTGSTGELFF. CDR3 DNA: TGTGCCATCGCCGGGACAGGGAGCACCGGGGAGCTGTTTTTT.

This clonotype has a count of ten or more. This chain uses TRBV20-1 with TRBJ2-7; TRBD2 matches at 10 bases. CDR1 is DFQATT and CDR2 is SNEGSKA in the germline V gene (reference sequence). V shed 0 bases, J shed 0 bases, and the junction held 5 bases outside the gene matches. The CDR3 consists of 16 residues. The CDR3 loop reads CSARDSLAGDSYEQYF. The CDR3 DNA sequence: TGCAGTGCTAGAGATTCCCTAGCGGGGGACTCCTACGAGCAGTACTTC.

This clonotype was seen at least ten times. V is TRBV9 and J is TRBJ2-3, with unresolved D. The CDR3 totals 14 residues. V shed 3 bases and J shed 4 bases, with 12 bases lying between them. Per germline, CDR1 SGDLS and CDR2 YYNGEE. The CDR3 here is CASSAGQIADTQYF. The CDR3 DNA is TGTGCCAGCAGCGCAGGCCAGATTGCAGATACGCAGTATTTT.

Regarding this clonotype: Since a much larger clone is just one base distant, this may be a read error. The V and J genes are TRBV20-1 and TRBJ1-1; no clear D. The CDR3 has 14 residues. Germline V gene lookup returns CDR1 DFQATT and CDR2 SNEGSKA (reference sequence). Trimming removed 1 base from V and 0 bases from J, with 9 bases in between. The CDR3 region has the DNA TGCAGTGCTAGAGTTTGTAACTTGAACACTGAAGCTTTCTTT. Translation: CSARVCNLNTEAFF.

The V gene is TRBV7-6, the J gene TRBJ2-3; possible D gene TRBD1, 5 bases. The CDR3 runs to 13 residues. Germline V gene data show CDR1 as SGHVS and CDR2 as FNYEAQ. V lost 6 bases to trimming and J lost 5 bases, with 12 bases between them. The CDR3 protein is CASSDSQGDTQYF. CDR3 DNA sequence: TGTGCCAGCAGTGACTCGCAGGGAGATACGCAGTATTTT.

Comment on this clonotype: This may come from a read error, since a much larger clone is one base off. The CDR3 DNA sequence: TGCAGTGCTAAAAAGGGACAGGGGGTCACATATACGCAGTATTTT. Protein sequence: CSAKKGQGVTYTQYF. J is TRBJ2-3 and V is TRBV20-1, with 11 bases lining up with TRBD1. Germline CDR1 is DFQATT and CDR2 is SNEGSKA (reference sequence). This CDR3 spans 15 amino acids.

This clonotype has only a few counts. The V and J genes are TRBV6-2 or TRBV6-3 and TRBJ1-1; the D gene is possibly TRBD1 (5 bases). The CDR3 is made up of 14 amino acids. Trimming removed 6 bases from V and 4 bases from J, with 15 bases in between. CDR1 is MNHEY, CDR2 SVGEGT, per germline. CDR3 nucleotide sequence: TGTGCCAGCAGAAGGGGAGGCAGCCCCACTGAAGCTTTCTTT. Residues: CASRRGGSPTEAFF.